Described below is a single T cell receptor (beta chain) sequence and its context. The table came from immunoSEQ multiplex PCR; TCRdb's copy has only in-frame clones and leaves some out. Found here are about 200,000 clones, approximately 90% of them singletons; the top ten hold about 18%. This record comes from a study of blood T cell repertoires in COVID-19. The TCR originated in a man aged 50 or older with COVID-19, enrolled during active disease. Sequenced: peripheral blood.

The CDR3 DNA is TGTGCCAGCAGCCCCACCGGGACTAGCGGGACCGGGGAGCTGTTTTTT. The encoded protein is CASSPTGTSGTGELFF. J is TRBJ2-2 and V is TRBV7-3; TRBD2 aligns across 12 bases. After removal of 5 bases from V and 5 bases from J, the junction contained 6 bases not matched to a gene. The germline gives CDR1 SGHTA, CDR2 FQGTGA. There are 16 residues in the CDR3.